Included here is one T cell receptor beta chain sequence, with context. No cognate antigen has been identified for it. Base-call qualities are not available, and no considerably larger clone is one nucleotide away. Here V drops 0 bases and J drops 7 bases, and the junction holds 9 bases not matched to any gene. The CDR3 contains 16 residues, cysteine and phenylalanine counted. Here the CDR3 DNA is all that survives: 48 bases in frame from base 1. CDR1 and CDR2 (MGHRA, YSYEKL) derive from the germline V gene. The collaborating institutions used their own protocols to collect whole blood in K2EDTA tubes. For TCRbeta analysis, collaborators shipped samples as frozen whole blood, isolated PBMCs, or DNA extracted from either of those sample types. This sample is drawn from a study of blood T cell repertoires in COVID-19 (dated by TCRdb to the early 2020s). In terms of the full investigation: The collaborator samples originated in the United States, Italy and Spain and spanned the acute and convalescent phases of COVID-19. The prospective study material was composed of cDNA or gDNA derived from T cells, B-cell-depleted T cells, or PBMCs. The dataset comprised deeply sampled blood TCRbeta repertoires from subjects exposed to, actively infected with, or recovered from COVID-19. A freely available public database, intended as a resource for researchers studying the immune response to SARS-CoV-2, is where the repertoires were released. Samples came from the ongoing ImmuneRACE study (first 160 participants) plus 1,254 subjects from 6 global collaborators. The sample metadata nearly always contained a de-identified subject ID, COVID-19 status, age in years and sex. Where available, HLA class I and class II types were taken from metadata supplied by the sample provider and were not determined by assay-based typing.

TCRbeta CDR3 regions were amplified from genomic DNA using the immunoSEQ Assay, a bias-controlled multiplex PCR. The authors' analysis ran thus. Within the assay, amplification of reference gene primers was used to estimate how many nucleated cells each sample contained. To quantify the absolute abundance of each unique TCRbeta CDR3 rearrangement, sequence reads were collapsed and filtered. For each sample, productive Simpson clonality was calculated by taking the square root of Simpson's diversity index across productive rearrangements. In its TCRdb copy, this immuneACCESS table keeps in-frame sequences only and misses some clones. Where compared with another copy, unresolved V genes explain less than half of these, and the others have no known cause. The V and J calls and the clone size are those of that table, but D and trimming were determined from the DNA. This sample comprises a few hundred thousand clones, 70% to 80% of them detected only once. Around 3.4% of the sample goes to the ten largest clones.

Findings and caveats that apply to the study as a whole: Clinical and demographic metadata were provided uncurated, with the amount varying by source and participant.

The V and J genes are TRBV4-1 and TRBJ2-5; TRBD1 matches 9 bases in the middle. Sequenced input: peripheral blood. This clonotype was obtained from a woman older than 75 with acute or convalescent COVID-19. The CDR3 has the sequence CASSQERQGVGWTQYF. The DNA sequence follows: TGCGCCAGCAGCCAAGAAAGACAGGGGGTAGGTTGGACCCAGTACTTC.